This TCR beta chain came from a study of blood T cells in healthy people across ages. Study conclusions and caveats: Age advanced and TCR beta diversity per million T cells fell, roughly linearly.

Primed by a sample-barcoded 5' primer and a J-beta primer mix, a second PCR proceeded for 7 to 11 cycles. TCRdb used MiXCR to reprocess the 5' RACE reads, holding one entry per CDR3 protein. The sample comprises around 1,000,000 distinct CDR3 sequences, around 27% of which are singletons, and about 0.8% rests with the top ten. The CDR3 length is 13 residues. Trimming cost V 5 bases and J 7 bases, with 15 bases left between them. Germline loops: CDR1 SEHNR, CDR2 FQNEAQ (reference sequence). This clonotype occurred many times. The antigen is undetermined. These data also featured in a second study, about T cells of mothers and their children.

The gene calls are TRBV7-9 and TRBJ2-7, with D perhaps TRBD1 or TRBD2 (6 bases each). Sequenced sample: blood. This sequence originates from a girl aged 2-10 years in good health. The CDR3 DNA reads TGTGCCAGCAGCCCGCCGGGGGCAGGGGAGCAGTACTTC. Encoded protein: CASSPPGAGEQYF.